These T cell receptor beta chains were read from a single sample in a study of blood T cell repertoires in COVID-19. Libraries were prepared by immunoSEQ multiplex PCR; TCRdb keeps only in-frame clonotypes and omits some of them. The sample records under 300,000 clones, 80% to 90% being singletons. Input material: PBMCs or T cells enriched from blood (not recorded which). The source of these receptors is a woman in her fifties or sixties who had recovered from COVID-19. Each CDR3 is given with its conserved first and last residue. Fields, in order: D gene, clone size, V gene, J gene, CDR3 DNA, CDR3 protein. The D gene is left open where the match is weak. Clone size is not always given. Where it is, it says once, few, many or a class for expanded clones.

.	.	TRBV7-3	TRBJ2-1	TGTGCCAGCAGCTCGGACACGAGAAACAATGAGCAGTTCTTC	CASSSDTRNNEQFF
TRBD1	.	TRBV7-2	TRBJ2-1	TGTGCCAGCAGCCCCCGCCGACAGGGATCATCCTACAATGAGCAGTTCTTC	CASSPRRQGSSYNEQFF
.	.	TRBV5-4	TRBJ2-3	TGTGCCAGCAGCCCCAGGGTCACAGATACGCAGTATTTT	CASSPRVTDTQYF
TRBD1	.	TRBV29-1	TRBJ2-2	TGCAGCACTAGACAGGGGGATTCCGGGGAGCTGTTTTTT	CSTRQGDSGELFF
TRBD2	.	TRBV19	TRBJ2-1	TGTGCCAGTAGTATTCCCAGCGGGAGGGCCCGGAATGAGCAGTTCTTC	CASSIPSGRARNEQFF
TRBD2	.	TRBV5-1	TRBJ2-7	TGCGCCAGCAGCGGGGGGGTCCTCTACGAGCAGTACTTC	CASSGGVLYEQYF
.	once	TRBV4-2	TRBJ2-7	TGTGCCAGCAGCCAAGATAGGGGCAGGTCCTACGAGCAGTACTTC	CASSQDRGRSYEQYF
.	few	TRBV5-1	TRBJ1-6	TGCGCCAGCAGCCCTGGACTGAGCTCCTATAATTCACCCCTCCACTTT	CASSPGLSSYNSPLHF
TRBD2	.	TRBV4-1	TRBJ2-7	TGCGCCAGCAGCCGACTACTAGCGGCGGACTACGAGCAGTACTTC	CASSRLLAADYEQYF
TRBD2	.	TRBV30	TRBJ2-1	TGTGCCTGGAGTCCGGGACTAGTTTACAATGAGCAGTTCTTC	CAWSPGLVYNEQFF
.	.	TRBV5-8	TRBJ2-1	TGTGCCAGCAGCTTGGTAGGGGGGGTTTACAATGAGCAGTTCTTC	CASSLVGGVYNEQFF
.	few	TRBV28	TRBJ1-4	TGTGCCAGCAGTCCGGACAGACACTGGGAAAAACTGTTTTTT	CASSPDRHWEKLFF
.	.	TRBV5-5	TRBJ1-2	TGTGCCAGCAGCTTGGCCCAGGAGGCGACCTATGGCTACACCTTC	CASSLAQEATYGYTF
.	.	TRBV3-1/TRBV3-2	TRBJ2-7	TGTGCCAGCAGCCAAGCTCGAACAGAGCAGTACTTC	CASSQARTEQYF
TRBD2	.	TRBV4-2	TRBJ2-7	TGTGCCAGCAGCCAACGGGGACTAGCGGATCGCGAGCAGTACTTC	CASSQRGLADREQYF
.	.	TRBV4-1	TRBJ2-7	TGCGCCAGCGCCGTTTTCGACACTAGCTACGAGCAGTACTTC	CASAVFDTSYEQYF
TRBD1	.	TRBV3-1/TRBV3-2	TRBJ1-4	TGTGCCAGCAGCCAGGGACAGGGGAGAAAACTGTTTTTT	CASSQGQGRKLFF